These 8 T cell receptor beta chains share one sample of origin, sequenced in a study of cytomegalovirus exposure and HLA in healthy donors. 13 Jbeta primers and 60 Vbeta primers were used for the PCR. The repertoire was sequenced with immunoSEQ multiplex PCR; TCRdb's copy has only in-frame clones and lacks some. Of fewer than 300,000 clones listed, just over 85% are singletons. Material: PBMCs. The receptors come from a man aged 35-49 years in good health and CMV-seropositive.

The chain links TRBV7-8 to TRBJ1-1; 7 bases fit TRBD1. V trimming: 4 bases; J trimming: 1 base; junction bases outside the gene matches: 6. The germline CDR1 and CDR2 sequences are SGHVS and FQNEAQ. The CDR3 consists of 15 residues. The CDR3 nucleotides read TGTGCCAGCAGCTCTACAGGGGCCCGGAACACTGAAGCTTTCTTT. Translated: CASSSTGARNTEAFF.

The chain carries TRBV4-1 and TRBJ2-1, with 13 bases aligning to TRBD2. The CDR3 is 18 residues long. The germline gives CDR1 MGHRA, CDR2 YSYEKL. Trimming removed 0 bases from V and 7 bases from J; junction bases left unmatched: 9. The chain's CDR3 is CASSQDRELAGGMNEQFF. CDR3 bases: TGCGCCAGCAGCCAAGATAGGGAACTAGCGGGAGGGATGAATGAGCAGTTCTTC.

The chain links TRBV11-3 to TRBJ2-1; 8 bases map to TRBD2. CDR3 length: 15 amino acids. The J segment lost 2 bases and the V segment lost 3 bases, leaving 3 bases of the junction unmatched. The V gene's germline CDR1 is SGHNT and CDR2 YENEEA. CDR3 amino acids: CASSFLAGPYNEQFF. CDR3 DNA: TGTGCCAGCAGCTTCCTAGCGGGCCCCTACAATGAGCAGTTCTTC.

The rearrangement joins TRBV5-1 to TRBJ1-6; D gene ambiguous. CDR3 length equals 14 residues. The V gene's germline CDR1 is SGHRS and CDR2 YFSETQ. Trimming took 5 bases from V and 4 from J, leaving 10 bases between them. This CDR3 is CASRPNGYNSPLHF. The CDR3 nucleotides read TGCGCCAGCAGGCCCAACGGTTATAATTCACCCCTCCACTTT.

V gene TRBV4-2 combines with J gene TRBJ1-2; 7 bases fit TRBD1. This CDR3 is 18 amino acids long. V was clipped by 0 bases and J by 3 bases; unmatched bases: 13. Germline CDR1 is LGHNA and CDR2 is YNFKEQ. The CDR3 DNA follows: TGTGCCAGCAGCCAAGAGCCCCCCGGACAGGACGAGGACTATGGCTACACCTTC. Translating it yields CASSQEPPGQDEDYGYTF.

The V gene is TRBV28, the J gene TRBJ1-2; 7 nucleotides agree with TRBD1. J was trimmed by 9 bases and V by 6 bases; bases with no gene match: 16. Looked up from germline, CDR1 is MDHEN and CDR2 is SYDVKM. This CDR3 is 15 amino acids long. In DNA, the CDR3 is TGTGCCAGCAGAAGTCCCAGGGGGGCGGTAAACAGCTACACCTTC. Amino acids: CASRSPRGAVNSYTF.

The rearrangement joins TRBV19 to TRBJ2-7; 9 nucleotides agree with TRBD1. The CDR3 runs 13 residues. V gave up 10 bases and J gave up 3 bases; unmatched junction bases: 7. CDR1 and CDR2 from the germline V gene are LNHDA and SQIVND (reference sequence). CDR3: CATAGTGIYEQYF. CDR3 DNA: TGTGCCACCGCCGGGACAGGGATCTACGAGCAGTACTTC.

The chain recombines TRBV7-9 with TRBJ2-5, with a tentative D call TRBD2 (6 bases). Germline V CDR1 and CDR2: SEHNR, FQNEAQ (reference sequence). The V end lost 1 base, the J end lost 1 base, and 10 bases lay between the germline ends. This CDR3 is built from 15 residues. For the CDR3, the DNA is TGTGCCAGCAGCTTAGGACTAGGGGTCCAAGAGACCCAGTACTTC. Its translation: CASSLGLGVQETQYF.